The entry below gives a single TCR beta chain sequence along with its context. The V and J ends lost 5 bases and 4 bases, in that order; junction bases with no gene match: 11. Germline CDR1 reads SGHTA; CDR2 reads FQGNSA. This CDR3 contains 16 residues. One entry per CDR3 protein, called by TCRdb with MiXCR from the 5' RACE reads. Of approximately 470,000 distinct CDR3 sequences listed, approximately 15% are singletons. The source of the sample is a study of identical twins. This sample was also put to use in a study of yellow fever vaccine responses in identical twins.

The J gene is TRBJ1-5, the V gene TRBV7-2, with TRBD1 matching over 7 bases. The TCR sequence derives from a woman younger than 35 in good health. The sequencing sample was made of CD4+ T cells sorted from blood. CDR3 region: CASSIRGQATNQPQHF. CDR3 nucleotides: TGTGCCAGCAGCATCCGCGGACAGGCCACGAATCAGCCCCAGCATTTT. Full variable domain (rest looked up from reference TRBV7-2 and TRBJ1-5): GAGVSQSPSNKVTEKGKDVELRCDPISGHTALYWYRQSLGQGLEFLIYFQGNSAPDKSGLPSDRFSAERTGGSVSTLTIQRTQQEDSAVYLCASSIRGQATNQPQHFGDGTRLSIL.